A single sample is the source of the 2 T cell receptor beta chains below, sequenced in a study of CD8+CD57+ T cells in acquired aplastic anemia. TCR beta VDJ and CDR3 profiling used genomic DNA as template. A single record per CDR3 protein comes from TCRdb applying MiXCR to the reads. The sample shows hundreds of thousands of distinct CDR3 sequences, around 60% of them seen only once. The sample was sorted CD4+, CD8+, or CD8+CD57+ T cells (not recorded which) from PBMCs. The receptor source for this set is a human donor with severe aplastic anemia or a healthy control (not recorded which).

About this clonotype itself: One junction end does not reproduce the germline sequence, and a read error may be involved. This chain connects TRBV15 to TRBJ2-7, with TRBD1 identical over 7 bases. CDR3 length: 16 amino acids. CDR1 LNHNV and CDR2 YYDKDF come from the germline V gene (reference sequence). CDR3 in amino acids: CATSSSIRTGNYEQHF. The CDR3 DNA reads TGTGCCACCAGCAGTTCCATCAGGACAGGAAACTACGAGCAGCACTTC.

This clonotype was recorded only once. The CDR3 loop is CASSLEGANSPLHF. The CDR3 DNA reads TGCGCCAGCAGCTTAGAGGGGGCTAATTCACCCCTCCACTTT. The chain is built from TRBV5-1 and TRBJ1-6; 7 bases align to TRBD1. The CDR3 runs 14 residues. Trimming at V came to 2 bases and at J to 6 bases, leaving 2 bases not matched to a gene. CDR1 is SGHRS and CDR2 is YFSETQ in the germline V gene.